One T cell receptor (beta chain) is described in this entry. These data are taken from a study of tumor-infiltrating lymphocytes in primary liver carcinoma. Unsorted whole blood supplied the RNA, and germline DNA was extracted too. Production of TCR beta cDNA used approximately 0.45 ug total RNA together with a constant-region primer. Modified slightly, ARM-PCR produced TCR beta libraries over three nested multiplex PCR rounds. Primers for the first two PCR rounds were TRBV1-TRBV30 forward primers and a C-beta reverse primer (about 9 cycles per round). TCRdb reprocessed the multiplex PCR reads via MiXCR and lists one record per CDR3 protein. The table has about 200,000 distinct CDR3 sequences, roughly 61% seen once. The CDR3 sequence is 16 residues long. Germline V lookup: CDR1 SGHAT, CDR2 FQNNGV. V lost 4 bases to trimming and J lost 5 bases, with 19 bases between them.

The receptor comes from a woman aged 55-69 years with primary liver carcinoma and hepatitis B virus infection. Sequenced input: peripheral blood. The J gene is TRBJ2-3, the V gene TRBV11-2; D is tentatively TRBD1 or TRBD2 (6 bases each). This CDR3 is CASSYGRGHRGDTQYF. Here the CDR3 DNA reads TGTGCCAGCAGCTACGGTCGGGGGCATCGGGGAGATACGCAGTATTTT.